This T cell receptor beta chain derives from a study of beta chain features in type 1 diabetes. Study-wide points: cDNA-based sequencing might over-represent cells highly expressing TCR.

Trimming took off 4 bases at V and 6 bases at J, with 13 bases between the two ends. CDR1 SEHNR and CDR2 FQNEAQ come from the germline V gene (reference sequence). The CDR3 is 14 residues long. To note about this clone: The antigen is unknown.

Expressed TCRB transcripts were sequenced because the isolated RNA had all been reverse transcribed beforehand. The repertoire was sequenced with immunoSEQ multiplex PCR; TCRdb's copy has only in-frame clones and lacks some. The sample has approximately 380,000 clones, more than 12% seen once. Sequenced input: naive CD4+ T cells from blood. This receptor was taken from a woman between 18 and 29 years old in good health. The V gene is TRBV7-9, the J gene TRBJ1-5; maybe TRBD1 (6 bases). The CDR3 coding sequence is TGTGCCAGCAGCTCTCGACAGGAAGGTCAGCCCCAGCATTTT. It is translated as CASSSRQEGQPQHF.